Presented here are 26 T cell receptor beta chains from one specimen sequenced in a study of blood T cell repertoires in COVID-19. Repertoires were generated with immunoSEQ multiplex PCR, while TCRdb's copy carries only in-frame clones and drops some. This sample yields more than 300,000 clones, of which around 87% are seen a single time; more than 1.5% belongs to the top ten. Sequenced: PBMCs or T cells enriched from blood (not recorded which). The receptors stem from a man aged 35-49 years in a cohort exposed to, infected with or recovered from COVID-19 (not recorded which).

The CDR3 DNA is TGTGCCAGCAGCGTGGGGGGACAGGGGGCTGGAAACACCATATATTTT. Translation: CASSVGGQGAGNTIYF. The chain couples TRBV9 to TRBJ1-3; 11 bases line up with TRBD1. Trimming at V came to 2 bases and at J to 2 bases, leaving 3 bases not matched to a gene. Germline assignment: CDR1 SGDLS and CDR2 YYNGEE. CDR3 size: 16 residues.

The CDR3 bases are TGTGCCAGCAGTTACTCGAGAATGTTGGTTTACACTGAAGCTTTCTTT. This sequence encodes CASSYSRMLVYTEAFF. The chain carries TRBV6-5 and TRBJ1-1; unclear D gene. V shed 0 bases and J shed 3 bases, with 14 bases lying between them. The germline gives CDR1 MNHEY, CDR2 SVGAGI. The CDR3 length is 16 residues.

The chain has TRBV6-5 and TRBJ2-2; TRBD2 matches at 7 bases. V shed 6 bases, J shed 4 bases, and the junction held 8 bases outside the gene matches. Germline assignment: CDR1 MNHEY and CDR2 SVGAGI. CDR3 length: 15 residues. The CDR3 loop reads CASRKPGRGTGELFF. The CDR3, as DNA: TGTGCCAGCAGGAAACCAGGGAGGGGCACCGGGGAGCTGTTTTTT.

This sequence joins TRBV11-2 and TRBJ1-6, with 7 bases matching TRBD1. Germline assignment: CDR1 SGHAT and CDR2 FQNNGV. CDR3 length equals 18 residues. The V and J ends lost 6 bases and 6 bases, in that order; junction bases with no gene match: 17. The DNA of the CDR3 is TGTGCCAGCAGACAGGGACAGCTGAATTTGGGGGGTAATTCACCCCTCCACTTT. Translating gives CASRQGQLNLGGNSPLHF.

This chain links TRBV24-1 with TRBJ2-3, with 9 bases lining up with TRBD1. The V gene end was trimmed by 1 base and the J gene end by 1 base; junction bases not matched to a gene: 2. The CDR3 spans 16 residues. Per germline, CDR1 KGHDR and CDR2 SFDVKD. CDR3: CATSDFRTGGTDTQYF. The DNA for the CDR3 is TGTGCCACCAGTGATTTTAGGACAGGGGGCACAGATACGCAGTATTTT.

The chain joins TRBV7-9 to TRBJ1-5, with 7 bases matching TRBD1. The germline V gene encodes CDR1 SEHNR and CDR2 FQNEAQ (reference sequence). With V trimmed by 7 bases and J by 3 bases, 9 bases remained unmatched. The CDR3 spans 15 residues. CDR3 loop: CASTPTGDVNQPQHF. For the CDR3, the DNA is TGTGCCAGCACCCCCACAGGGGATGTCAATCAGCCCCAGCATTTT.

J is TRBJ2-6 and V is TRBV28, with D maybe TRBD2 (6 bases). The CDR3 has 16 residues. V lost 6 bases, J lost 0 bases, and 12 bases lay in between. CDR1 and CDR2 from the germline V gene are MDHEN and SYDVKM. CDR3 loop: CASRTSSYSGANVLTF. The CDR3 DNA is TGTGCCAGCAGAACTAGCAGTTACTCTGGGGCCAACGTCCTGACTTTC.

The CDR3 here is CASSLNQGARAGNTIYF. DNA for the CDR3: TGTGCCAGCTCACTCAACCAGGGGGCAAGGGCTGGAAACACCATATATTTT. The rearrangement joins TRBV18 to TRBJ1-3; TRBD1 aligns across 8 bases. The CDR3 consists of 17 residues. Germline-derived CDR1 and CDR2 are KGHSH and LQKENI. V lost 4 bases, J lost 2 bases, and 10 bases stayed unmatched.

The chain combines TRBV20-1 with TRBJ2-1; D gene ambiguous. Trimming took 1 base from V and 10 from J, leaving 5 bases between them. Germline CDR1 and CDR2: DFQATT and SNEGSKA (reference sequence). This CDR3 spans 10 amino acids. CDR3 nucleotide sequence: TGCAGTGCTAGAGCCCTGGAGCAGTTCTTC. This encodes CSARALEQFF.

The table lists this clone with a few counts. The chain links TRBV14 to TRBJ1-6; tentatively, D is TRBD1 (5 bases). This CDR3 is 16 amino acids long. Germline CDR1 and CDR2: SGHDN and FVKESK. V was cut by 4 bases and J by 4 bases, with 14 bases left in between. The CDR3: CASSPRQIGYNSPLHF. The CDR3 bases are TGTGCCAGCAGCCCAAGACAGATCGGATATAATTCACCCCTCCACTTT.

This chain joins TRBV28 and TRBJ2-7; 7 nucleotides agree with TRBD1. Germline V CDR1 and CDR2: MDHEN, SYDVKM. V shed 4 bases and J 4 bases; nucleotides not matched to a gene: 10. This CDR3 comprises 15 residues. DNA for the CDR3: TGTGCCAGCAGTTCAAACAGGGGCTACCTATACGAGCAGTACTTC. It encodes CASSSNRGYLYEQYF.

The genes are TRBV7-9 and TRBJ2-5, with 10 bases lining up with TRBD2. This CDR3 has 16 amino acids. Germline trimming cut 5 bases from V and 1 base from J; bases unmatched to any gene: 7. Germline-derived CDR1 and CDR2 are SEHNR and FQNEAQ (reference sequence). The CDR3: CASSLGLAVFQETQYF. The DNA of the CDR3 is TGTGCCAGCAGCCTTGGACTAGCGGTTTTCCAAGAGACCCAGTACTTC.

V and J are TRBV19 and TRBJ1-2; possible D gene TRBD1, 6 bases. Germline values: CDR1 LNHDA, CDR2 SQIVND (reference sequence). Trimming took 4 bases from V and 0 from J, leaving 12 bases between them. The length of the CDR3 is 15 residues. The CDR3 nucleotides read TGTGCCAGTAGTACCGGGACACTAACTAACTATGGCTACACCTTC. Amino acids: CASSTGTLTNYGYTF.

This clone was seen more than once but under ten times. The genes are TRBV15 and TRBJ2-1, with 7 bases identical to TRBD1. CDR1 and CDR2 (germline): LNHNV, YYDKDF (reference sequence). This CDR3 contains 15 residues. Germline trimming cut 6 bases from V and 1 base from J; bases unmatched to any gene: 6. CDR3 in DNA: TGTGCCACCAGTACAGGGGCAGGTTCCTACAATGAGCAGTTCTTC. It yields the protein CATSTGAGSYNEQFF.

This clone was detected only a few times. This chain links TRBV6-1 with TRBJ2-1; D possibly corresponds to TRBD1 (5 bases). Germline CDR1 is MNHNS and CDR2 is SASEGT. Deletions cut 3 bases from V and 3 bases from J, with 12 bases between. This CDR3 is built from 15 residues. CDR3 protein: CASSEVWGGYNEQFF. CDR3 DNA sequence: TGTGCCAGCAGTGAGGTTTGGGGCGGCTACAATGAGCAGTTCTTC.

The chain has TRBV15 and TRBJ2-1; 12 bases line up with TRBD1. Germline loops: CDR1 LNHNV, CDR2 YYDKDF (reference sequence). The CDR3 runs to 18 residues. Trimming at V came to 4 bases and at J to 0 bases, leaving 7 bases not matched to a gene. The CDR3 sequence: CATSKGTGGESSYNEQFF. The CDR3 DNA sequence: TGTGCCACCAGCAAGGGGACAGGGGGCGAGAGCTCCTACAATGAGCAGTTCTTC.

The chain uses TRBV10-3 and TRBJ2-7; 9 bases align to TRBD1. J lost 0 bases, V lost 6 bases, and 3 bases had no gene match. The CDR3 totals 14 residues. Germline V lookup: CDR1 ENHRY, CDR2 SYGVKD. The DNA of the CDR3 is TGTGCCATCAGCCGGGACAGGGTCTCCTACGAGCAGTACTTC. Encoded protein: CAISRDRVSYEQYF.

The rearrangement joins TRBV6-5 to TRBJ1-2; 7 bases agree with TRBD1. Germline loops: CDR1 MNHEY, CDR2 SVGAGI. The CDR3 length is 15 residues. V gave up 6 bases and J gave up 4 bases; unmatched junction bases: 11. The CDR3 sequence is CASSLSQGGGYGYTF. CDR3 DNA: TGTGCCAGCAGCCTCTCTCAGGGGGGAGGCTATGGCTACACCTTC.

This chain uses TRBV5-1 with TRBJ2-7; tentatively, D is TRBD1 (5 bases). CDR1 and CDR2 from the germline V gene are SGHRS and YFSETQ. The CDR3 consists of 15 residues. V lost 2 bases to trimming and J lost 0 bases, with 12 bases between them. The CDR3 coding sequence is TGCGCCAGCAGCTTTCAGGGTTTGGACTCCTACGAGCAGTACTTC. This sequence encodes CASSFQGLDSYEQYF.

The chain recombines TRBV29-1 with TRBJ2-3, with TRBD2 matching over 10 bases. Losses at the gene ends were 3 bases for V and 9 bases for J; bases not matched to a gene: 15. Germline loops: CDR1 SQVTM, CDR2 ANQGSEA. The length of the CDR3 is 16 residues. The CDR3 DNA sequence: TGCAGCGTTGATGGGGGGGGTGCTAGCGGGAGCACAACGCAGTATTTT. Its translation: CSVDGGGASGSTTQYF.

CDR3 sequence: CASSAPGQKNSPLHF. CDR3 in DNA: TGTGCCAGCAGTGCGCCGGGACAGAAAAATTCACCCCTCCACTTT. J is TRBJ1-6 and V is TRBV2; 7 nucleotides align to TRBD1. CDR1 and CDR2 (germline): SNHLY, FYNNEI. V lost 4 bases, J lost 7 bases, and 7 bases stayed unmatched. The CDR3 has 15 residues. Drawing the rest from reference TRBV2 and TRBJ1-6, the complete variable domain is EPEVTQTPSHQVTQMGQEVILRCVPISNHLYFYWYRQILGQKVEFLVSFYNNEISEKSEIFDDQFSVERPDGSNFTLKIRSTKLEDSAMYFCASSAPGQKNSPLHFGNGTRLTVT.

This rearrangement joins TRBV11-3 to TRBJ2-1; no firm D call. Germline CDR1 and CDR2: SGHNT and YENEEA. The CDR3 has 14 amino acids. The V and J ends lost 2 bases and 5 bases respectively, with 10 bases between them. CDR3 region: CASSLNNVDNEQFF. The DNA of the CDR3 is TGTGCCAGCAGCTTAAACAATGTTGACAATGAGCAGTTCTTC.

The chain joins TRBV6-5 to TRBJ2-7; 8 bases line up with TRBD1. J lost 2 bases, V lost 4 bases, and 4 bases had no gene match. The germline V gene has CDR1 MNHEY and CDR2 SVGAGI. This CDR3 is built from 14 residues. Here the CDR3 DNA reads TGTGCCAGCAGTTCGGGGACAGGCCCCTACGAGCAGTACTTC. It translates to CASSSGTGPYEQYF.

This sequence joins TRBV5-1 and TRBJ1-6, with D maybe TRBD1 (5 bases). The germline CDR1 and CDR2 sequences are SGHRS and YFSETQ. V lost 5 bases and J lost 8, with 11 bases in between. There are 13 residues in the CDR3. The CDR3 nucleotides are TGCGCCAGCAGAGGACGGGGGGATTCACCCCTCCACTTT. It specifies CASRGRGDSPLHF.

This chain uses TRBV28 with TRBJ2-6; 8 positions agree with TRBD2. The CDR3 is 17 residues long. CDR1 and CDR2 (germline): MDHEN, SYDVKM. V trimming: 5 bases; J trimming: 4 bases; junction bases outside the gene matches: 10. The CDR3 sequence: CASSASAGASGANVLTF. CDR3 in DNA: TGTGCCAGCAGTGCCTCAGCGGGAGCTTCCGGGGCCAACGTCCTGACTTTC. Using reference TRBV28 and TRBJ2-6 for the parts outside the CDR3, the full variable domain is DVKVTQSSRYLVKRTGEKVFLECVQDMDHENMFWYRQDPGLGLRLIYFSYDVKMKEKGDIPEGYSVSREKKERFSLILESASTNQTSMYLCASSASAGASGANVLTFGAGSRLTVL.

The chain combines TRBV19 with TRBJ1-1, with 7 bases identical to TRBD1. After removal of 2 bases from V and 4 bases from J, the junction contained 4 bases not matched to a gene. Germline V gives CDR1 LNHDA, CDR2 SQIVND (reference sequence). The CDR3 is 14 residues long. This CDR3 reads CASSISQGGTEAFF. As DNA, the CDR3 is TGTGCCAGTAGTATATCCCAGGGGGGCACTGAAGCTTTCTTT.